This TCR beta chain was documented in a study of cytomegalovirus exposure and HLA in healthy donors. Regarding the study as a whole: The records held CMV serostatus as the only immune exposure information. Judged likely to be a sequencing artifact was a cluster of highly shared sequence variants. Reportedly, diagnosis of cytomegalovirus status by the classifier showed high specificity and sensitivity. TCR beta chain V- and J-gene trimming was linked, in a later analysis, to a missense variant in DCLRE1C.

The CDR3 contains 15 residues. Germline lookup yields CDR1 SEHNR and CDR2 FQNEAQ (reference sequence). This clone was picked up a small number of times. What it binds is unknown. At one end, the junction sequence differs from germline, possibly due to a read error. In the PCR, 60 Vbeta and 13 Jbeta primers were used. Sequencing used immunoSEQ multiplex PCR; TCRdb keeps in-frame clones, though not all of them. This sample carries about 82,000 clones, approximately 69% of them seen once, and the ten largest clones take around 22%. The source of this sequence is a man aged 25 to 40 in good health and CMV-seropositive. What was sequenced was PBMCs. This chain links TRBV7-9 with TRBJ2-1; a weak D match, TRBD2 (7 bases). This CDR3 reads CSSSLGGGPHNEQFF. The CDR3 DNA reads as TGTTCCAGCAGCTTAGGGGGGGGGCCGCACAATGAGCAGTTCTTC.